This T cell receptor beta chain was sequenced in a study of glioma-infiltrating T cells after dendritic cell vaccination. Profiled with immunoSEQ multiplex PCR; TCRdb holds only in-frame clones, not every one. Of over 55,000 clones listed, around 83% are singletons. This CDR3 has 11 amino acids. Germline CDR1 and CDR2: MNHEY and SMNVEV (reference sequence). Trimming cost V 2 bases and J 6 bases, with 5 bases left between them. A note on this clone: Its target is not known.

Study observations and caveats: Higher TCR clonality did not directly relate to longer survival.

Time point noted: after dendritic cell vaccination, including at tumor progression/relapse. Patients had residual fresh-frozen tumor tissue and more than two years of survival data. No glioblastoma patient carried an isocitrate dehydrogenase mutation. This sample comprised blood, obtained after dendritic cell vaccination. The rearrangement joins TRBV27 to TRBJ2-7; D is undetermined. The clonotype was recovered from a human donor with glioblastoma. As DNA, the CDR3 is TGTGCCAGCAGTTTAGGCCCCGAGCAGTACTTC. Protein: CASSLGPEQYF.